This record concerns one T cell receptor (beta chain) sequence. With 6 bases clipped from V and 6 bases from J, the junction kept 6 bases outside the gene matches. In germline, CDR1 is MNHEY, CDR2 SVGAGI. The length of the CDR3 is 14 residues. The data were taken from a study of blood T cell repertoires in COVID-19. Sequenced by immunoSEQ multiplex PCR; TCRdb stores in-frame clones only, minus some. Of around 89,000 clones in the sample, 70% to 90% were seen once. The source material was peripheral blood. The gene calls are TRBV6-5 and TRBJ1-5; 9 bases fit TRBD1. The clonotype originates from a man in his forties or fifties with acute or convalescent COVID-19. The CDR3 region is CASSHTGGPQPQHF. Written as DNA, the CDR3 is TGTGCCAGCAGCCACACAGGGGGCCCTCAGCCCCAGCATTTT.